This record concerns one T cell receptor beta chain sequence. In this sample, this clonotype turned up many times. The antigen it binds to is not known. At one boundary the junction diverges from the germline segment, which might be a read error. Library construction relied on RT-PCR. The sample was run on an Illumina HiSeq 2500. TCRdb reprocessed the public reads (quality trimming at Q25 with fastp, clone calling with MiXCR) and kept in-frame beta chains. Duplicate CDR3 protein sequences are folded into a single record with the most common DNA and genes. Across this sample there are about 610,000 distinct CDR3 sequences, with 12% to 15% seen only once. Roughly 11% of the sample is taken by the ten largest. This sample is drawn from a study of response to subunit inactivated influenza vaccine listed by TCRdb under 2018. Study-wide context: Deep quantitative profiling of the T cell receptor repertoire was used in the study to follow responses to a trivalent subunit inactivated influenza vaccine. Results the study describes overall, beyond this receptor: According to the authors, only a limited number of new T cells may be recruited by each seasonal influenza vaccination.

Including cysteine and phenylalanine, the CDR3 has 15 amino acids. Of all the DNA, just the CDR3 is kept, 45 bases in frame from base 1. CDR1 and CDR2 are drawn from the germline V gene: SGHTA, FQGNSA. This TCR derives from a man aged 45-65 years who received an inactivated influenza vaccine. Donor details come from another sample of the same person, matched by shared clones. The chain employs TRBV7-2 and TRBJ2-1; a stretch of 9 junction bases matches TRBD1. The sample in question was PBMCs from blood, obtained 11 to 12 days after vaccination. The base sequence is TGTGCCAGCAGCCTCACAGGGGGCTCCCACAATGAGCAGTTCTTC. The translation is CASSLTGGSHNEQFF.